These 5 T cell receptor beta chains came from one sample sequenced in a study of OX40 agonist ivuxolimab in advanced cancers. The library was produced with the immunoSEQ multiplex PCR assay. Held by TCRdb, this immuneACCESS table contains in-frame sequences only and omits some clones. Under half of the omission traces to an unresolved V gene where checked; the cause of the rest is unknown. In this sample the table shows about 93,000 clones, around 90% of which occur a single time. The top ten hold around 0.51% of the sample. The starting material was CD4+ or CD8+ T cells sorted from blood, obtained in a trial of the OX40 agonist ivuxolimab. The receptors were gathered from an adult with an advanced solid tumor such as melanoma, head and neck, liver or kidney cancer.

This sequence joins TRBV7-9 and TRBJ1-4; TRBD1 might be the D (6 bases). Germline assignment: CDR1 SEHNR and CDR2 FQNEAQ (reference sequence). This CDR3 contains 16 residues. The germline V and J ends were trimmed by 3 bases and 5 bases, with 16 bases remaining between them. CDR3 coding DNA: TGTGCCAGCAGCTTCGTCGCCGGGACAAGCAATGAAAAACTGTTTTTT. Translation: CASSFVAGTSNEKLFF.

This chain connects TRBV4-1 to TRBJ1-5; D is unclear. This CDR3 is built from 15 residues. With 0 bases removed from V and 2 bases from J, the gap between germline ends came to 8 bases. CDR1 is MGHRA, CDR2 YSYEKL, per germline. The CDR3 is CASSQDLGRNQPQHF. The CDR3 DNA reads as TGCGCCAGCAGCCAAGATTTGGGTCGCAATCAGCCCCAGCATTTT.

The chain has TRBV5-1 and TRBJ2-3, with 8 positions matching TRBD2. Germline V lookup: CDR1 SGHRS, CDR2 YFSETQ. The CDR3 sequence is 15 residues long. With V trimmed by 8 bases and J by 12 bases, 20 bases remained unmatched. CDR3 bases: TGCGCCAGTACCCGTAGCGGGGCTAATAGCGAAAGTCAGTATTTT. This sequence encodes CASTRSGANSESQYF.

This chain uses TRBV19 with TRBJ1-1; D possibly corresponds to TRBD1 (5 bases). The germline V gene has CDR1 LNHDA and CDR2 SQIVND (reference sequence). The CDR3 runs 13 residues. V shed 4 bases and J shed 6 bases, with 12 bases lying between them. The CDR3 sequence is CASSTLGVAEAFF. The CDR3 coding sequence is TGTGCCAGTAGTACCTTAGGGGTGGCTGAAGCTTTCTTT.

The rearrangement uses TRBV5-6 and TRBJ1-1; 7 nucleotides match TRBD1. Germline CDR1 and CDR2: SGHDT and YYEEEE. The CDR3 runs to 14 residues. With V trimmed by 4 bases and J by 5 bases, 8 bases remained unmatched. CDR3 in amino acids: CASSRGDRVTEAFF. As DNA, the CDR3 is TGTGCCAGCAGCCGTGGAGACAGGGTAACTGAAGCTTTCTTT. The entire variable domain, with the rest obtained from reference TRBV5-6 and TRBJ1-1, is as follows: DAGVTQSPTHLIKTRGQQVTLRCSPKSGHDTVSWYQQALGQGPQFIFQYYEEEERQRGNFPDRFSGHQFPNYSSELNVNALLLGDSALYLCASSRGDRVTEAFFGQGTRLTVV.